The 5 T cell receptor beta chains in this list originate from one sample, sequenced in a study of CD8 T cells in Susac syndrome. The authors reverse transcribed about 0.5 to 1 ug RNA with random hexamers. TCRdb fed the immunoSEQ multiplex PCR reads into MiXCR, producing one record per CDR3 protein. The top ten hold 0.2% to 0.25% of the sample, which has 150,000 to 180,000 distinct CDR3 sequences, about 94% seen once. Input material: CD8+ T cells from PBMCs. These receptor sequences come from a human donor with multiple sclerosis.

The gene calls are TRBV13 and TRBJ2-2; perhaps TRBD2 as D (5 bases). The V end lost 4 bases, the J end lost 1 base, and 16 bases lay between the germline ends. The CDR3 runs to 17 residues. Germline CDR1 reads PRHDT; CDR2 reads FYEKMQ (reference sequence). The CDR3 DNA reads as TGTGCCAGCAGCTCCCTCGGAGGTACTGAGAACACCGGGGAGCTGTTTTTT. This translates into CASSSLGGTENTGELFF. Full variable domain (outside the CDR3, taken from reference TRBV13 and TRBJ2-2): AAGVIQSPRHLIKEKRETATLKCYPIPRHDTVYWYQQGPGQDPQFLISFYEKMQSDKGSIPDRFSAQQFSDYHSELNMSSLELGDSALYFCASSSLGGTENTGELFFGEGSRLTVL.

The chain carries TRBV19 and TRBJ1-1; 10 bases are a match to TRBD1. With V trimmed by 6 bases and J by 5 bases, 9 bases remained unmatched. Germline CDR1 is LNHDA and CDR2 is SQIVND (reference sequence). This CDR3 contains 15 residues. CDR3 region: CASSIKGQGLTEAFF. Here the CDR3 DNA reads TGTGCCAGTAGCATAAAGGGACAGGGGTTAACTGAAGCTTTCTTT.

This chain joins TRBV7-8 and TRBJ1-1, with D maybe TRBD1 (6 bases). In germline, CDR1 is SGHVS, CDR2 FQNEAQ. Trimming took 2 bases from V and 1 from J, leaving 20 bases between them. The CDR3 has 18 residues. The DNA of the CDR3 is TGTGCCAGCAGCTTATATACCGCGCTGGCAGGGGAGAACACTGAAGCTTTCTTT. It is translated as CASSLYTALAGENTEAFF.

The CDR3, as DNA: TGTGCCAGCAGTTTAATCGGGGAAGATTCACCCCTCCACTTT. Its translation is CASSLIGEDSPLHF. The chain recombines TRBV27 with TRBJ1-6; D remains unclear. CDR3 length: 14 amino acids. V was trimmed by 2 bases and J by 8 bases, leaving 10 bases between them. Germline lookup yields CDR1 MNHEY and CDR2 SMNVEV (reference sequence).

The chain couples TRBV25-1 to TRBJ1-2; D uncertain. The CDR3 is 14 residues long. The germline gives CDR1 MGHDK, CDR2 SYGVNS. The V end was cut by 6 bases, the J end by 8 bases, with 19 bases between. DNA for the CDR3: TGTGCCAGCAGAGACCTCGGCCCCAACTTGGGCTACACCTTC. As protein: CASRDLGPNLGYTF.